This passage covers 15 T cell receptor beta chains from one sample sequenced in a study of T-cell memory formation after mild COVID-19. Each CDR3 protein is one row after TCRdb ran MiXCR on the 5' RACE reads. This sample carries approximately 560,000 distinct CDR3 sequences, approximately 15% of them seen once, and the ten largest clones take roughly 7.7%. Material: PBMCs or a T cell subset sorted from them (not recorded which). These receptors came from an adult woman who had mild COVID-19 (a few samples of this study predate the infection). Cell type and time point are not known.

This clonotype has more than one count but fewer than ten. The genes are TRBV18 and TRBJ2-2, with TRBD1 matching 10 bases. The CDR3 totals 16 residues. Per germline, CDR1 KGHSH and CDR2 LQKENI. Trimming at V came to 2 bases and at J to 4 bases, leaving 4 bases not matched to a gene. The CDR3, as DNA: TGTGCCAGCTCACCATCGGGACAGGGGTCCACCGGGGAGCTGTTTTTT. Amino acids: CASSPSGQGSTGELFF.

The chain employs TRBV5-1 and TRBJ2-7; D not certain. Trimming took 0 bases from V and 3 from J, leaving 13 bases between them. CDR1 and CDR2 from the germline V gene are SGHRS and YFSETQ. The CDR3 is made up of 15 amino acids. CDR3 residues: CASSLEAYVIYEQYF. CDR3 in DNA: TGCGCCAGCAGCTTGGAGGCTTACGTAATCTACGAGCAGTACTTC.

The V gene is TRBV5-1, the J gene TRBJ2-1; 7 nucleotides match TRBD2. Germline assignment: CDR1 SGHRS and CDR2 YFSETQ. The CDR3 is 12 amino acids. Trimming at V came to 4 bases and at J to 10 bases, leaving 5 bases not matched to a gene. CDR3 sequence: CASSLPSGEQFF. The CDR3 DNA reads TGCGCCAGCAGCCTACCTAGCGGAGAGCAGTTCTTC.

The CDR3 sequence is CASSGDTTRPQHF. Written as DNA, the CDR3 is TGTGCCAGCAGTGGAGACACTACTCGGCCCCAGCATTTT. V gene TRBV2 combines with J gene TRBJ1-5, with unresolved D. Germline loops: CDR1 SNHLY, CDR2 FYNNEI. This CDR3 contains 13 residues. Trimming pared 4 bases from V and 9 bases from J, leaving 13 bases between.

V gene TRBV12-3 or TRBV12-4 combines with J gene TRBJ1-1; no definite D call. The CDR3 sequence is 13 residues long. Trimming shortened V by 5 bases and J by 6 bases, and 13 bases separated the two germline ends. CDR3 DNA: TGTGCCAGCAGTCTCAGCGTTGGGGCTGAAGCTTTCTTT. Its protein product is CASSLSVGAEAFF.

In its sample, this clonotype was seen many times. The rearrangement links TRBV27 to TRBJ2-5; the D gene could be TRBD1 or TRBD2 (5 bases each). V was pared by 1 base and J by 2 bases, with 5 bases between. Germline values: CDR1 MNHEY, CDR2 SMNVEV (reference sequence). The CDR3 length is 13 residues. CDR3 DNA sequence: TGTGCCAGCAGTTTATGGGGGCAAGAGACCCAGTACTTC. This codes for CASSLWGQETQYF.

The chain joins TRBV27 to TRBJ2-5, with D maybe TRBD1 (5 bases). Germline-derived CDR1 and CDR2 are MNHEY and SMNVEV (reference sequence). The CDR3 length is 14 residues. Trimming removed 5 bases from V and 3 bases from J, with 13 bases in between. This chain's CDR3 is CASSPLLTEETQYF. Written as DNA, the CDR3 is TGTGCCAGCAGTCCCCTACTGACAGAAGAGACCCAGTACTTC.

The sample holds a few counts of this clonotype. This sequence joins TRBV5-1 and TRBJ2-7, with 8 bases matching TRBD2. Trimming removed 5 bases from V and 7 bases from J; junction bases left unmatched: 14. CDR3 length: 15 amino acids. Germline-derived CDR1 and CDR2 are SGHRS and YFSETQ. The CDR3 coding sequence is TGCGCCAGCAGTACTCGTGAAGCGGGAGATTCTGAGCAGTACTTC. Residues: CASSTREAGDSEQYF.

This clonotype was observed a handful of times. At one boundary the junction diverges from the germline segment, which might be a read error. V gene TRBV7-7 combines with J gene TRBJ2-5; D unclear. CDR1 is SSHAT, CDR2 FNYEAQ, per germline (reference sequence). The CDR3 contains 15 residues. CDR3 sequence: CASSTGRSRMETQYF. CDR3 DNA sequence: TGTGCTAGCAGCACCGGACGGAGCCGAATGGAGACCCAGTACTTC.

This clonotype was picked up a small number of times. The V call is TRBV6-2 or TRBV6-3, the J call TRBJ2-3; D may be TRBD1 (7 bases). The germline V and J ends were trimmed by 6 bases and 5 bases, with 15 bases remaining between them. The CDR3 length is 14 residues. Germline V CDR1 and CDR2: MNHEY, SVGEGT. This CDR3 is CASRESQGGDTQYF. CDR3 DNA sequence: TGTGCCAGCAGGGAAAGCCAGGGGGGAGATACGCAGTATTTT.

This chain links TRBV12-3 or TRBV12-4 with TRBJ1-3; perhaps TRBD1 as D (5 bases). The V end was cut by 8 bases, the J end by 0 bases, with 11 bases between. The CDR3 has 14 amino acids. CDR3 sequence: CASRDADSGNTIYF. For the CDR3, the DNA is TGTGCCAGCCGGGACGCAGACTCTGGAAACACCATATATTTT.

This clonotype was found a few times. The rearrangement joins TRBV16 to TRBJ1-2; 7 bases align to TRBD1. The J segment lost 6 bases and the V segment lost 2 bases, leaving 6 bases of the junction unmatched. The length of the CDR3 is 14 residues. CDR1 and CDR2 from the germline V gene are KGHSY and FQNENV. Written as DNA, the CDR3 is TGTGCCAGCAGCCAAAGACAGGGCATGGATGGCTACACCTTC. Translating gives CASSQRQGMDGYTF.

This sequence joins TRBV25-1 and TRBJ2-6; 9 bases match TRBD1. This CDR3 spans 16 amino acids. Germline CDR1 and CDR2: MGHDK and SYGVNS. J gave up 4 bases and V 3 bases, and 4 bases lay outside the gene matches. The CDR3 DNA is TGTGCCAGCAGTGATAGGGACAGGGTCGGGGCCAACGTCCTGACTTTC. Protein sequence: CASSDRDRVGANVLTF.

This clonotype was seen a few times. This chain links TRBV6-6 with TRBJ2-2; D unresolved. CDR3 length: 12 residues. From germline, CDR1 is MNHNY and CDR2 SVGAGI (reference sequence). V was cut by 8 bases and J by 7 bases, with 11 bases left in between. The CDR3 region is CASGEVVGELFF. The CDR3 nucleotides read TGTGCCAGCGGTGAGGTGGTCGGGGAGCTGTTTTTT.

The chain combines TRBV14 with TRBJ1-1; D is undetermined. The CDR3 runs 15 residues. In germline, CDR1 is SGHDN, CDR2 FVKESK. V gave up 1 base and J gave up 4 bases, with 13 bases separating them. CDR3: CASSQVSVSGTEAFF. CDR3 bases: TGTGCCAGCAGCCAAGTCTCGGTTTCCGGCACTGAAGCTTTCTTT.